The present entry profiles one TCR beta chain with its context. Its antigen has not been determined. One end of the junction is discordant with germline, which a read error may explain. Sequencing took place on an Illumina MiSeq. For TCRbeta CDR3 amplification, the template was genomic DNA taken from the sorted T cell subsets. Multiplex PCR with 30 forward and 13 reverse primers amplified the TCRbeta CDR3 region. PCR products were purified with AMPure XP beads, then indices and adaptors were added in a second roughly 24-cycle PCR. Before sequencing, the libraries were purified from gel with the QIAquick Gel Extraction Kit. The original pipeline was this. FLASH was used to merge the paired-end reads, and IgBLAST was used to align the reads to IMGT V, D and J germline references. After reads whose alignment identity to germline references fell below 70% were discarded, roughly 11,000,000 reads remained study-wide. CDR3 boundaries, reading frame and productivity were assigned following IMGT definitions. Clones at or above 1% of reads were defined as highly-expanded clones, and diversity was measured by normalized Shannon entropy. Group differences in Shannon entropy were tested with unpaired two-tailed t-tests. Starting from the raw public reads, TCRdb applied fastp trimming at Q25, assembled clones with MiXCR and retained in-frame beta chains. When rows share a CDR3 protein, they turn into one entry using the most common DNA and genes. The V and J calls shown here were made by TCRdb, not taken from the authors' results. The sample has 280,000 or so distinct CDR3 sequences on record, roughly 44% of them singletons. Together, the top ten hold roughly 13% of the sample.

Every diabetic patient fulfilled standard classification criteria for type 1 or type 2 diabetes, and glucose and C-peptide were measured using WHO-recommended methods. Donors were excluded if they had other autoimmune diseases or infections within the previous four weeks. Around 10 milliliters of peripheral blood were drawn from each participant. PBMCs were isolated with LymphoPrep density separation. The data derive from a study of type 1 and type 2 diabetes patients (dated by TCRdb to 2016 to 2017). Regarding the research as a whole: The cohort comprised ten or so type 1 diabetes patients, four type 2 diabetes patients and roughly six nondiabetic controls recruited in China. Across the study, CD4+ and CD8+ T cells were positively selected from PBMCs by means of CD4 or CD8 MicroBeads on MACS columns. Altogether, 18,976,912 paired-end reads were produced across the whole study. The study profiled TCRbeta repertoires by high-throughput sequencing to compare type 1 diabetes, type 2 diabetes and nondiabetic individuals. For the type 1 diabetes patients, the type 2 diabetes patients acted as a disease comparison group. Similar V gene usage was observed when approximately 20-cycle and roughly 27-cycle amplification were compared, suggesting similar primer efficiencies and random PCR bias. Paired-end sequencing of TCRbeta libraries was performed on Illumina HiSeq 2000 or MiSeq instruments. Study-wide conclusions, independent of this receptor: In both CD4+ and CD8+ T cells, type 2 diabetes repertoires were highly diverse, with diversity significantly greater than that of type 1 diabetes repertoires. Since just a limited number of T2D and control samples were sequenced, some T1D-only HECs might also appear in more T2D or control samples. The study groups were not matched for age and gender, which could bias interpretation. Only a few highly-expanded CD4+ clones (median one) were found in type 2 diabetes patients, and these clones made up a median roughly 4% of reads. Highly correlated V and J gene usage patterns were observed for type 2 diabetes and control samples, with an average of approximately 0.97 between samples.

Looking up the germline V gene yields CDR1 SGHTA and CDR2 FQGNSA. The CDR3, from cysteine to phenylalanine, totals 13 residues. The DNA shown is the 39-base CDR3, in frame from base 1. The sequencing sample was made of peripheral blood mononuclear cells (PBMCs). The receptor was derived from a man in his late teens or twenties with type 2 diabetes. The chain uses TRBV7-2 and TRBJ2-7; the D gene identity is not certain. CDR3 reads: CASSPDLTYEQYF. The nucleotides are TGCGCCAGCAGTCCTGACCTTACCTACGAGCAGTACTTC.